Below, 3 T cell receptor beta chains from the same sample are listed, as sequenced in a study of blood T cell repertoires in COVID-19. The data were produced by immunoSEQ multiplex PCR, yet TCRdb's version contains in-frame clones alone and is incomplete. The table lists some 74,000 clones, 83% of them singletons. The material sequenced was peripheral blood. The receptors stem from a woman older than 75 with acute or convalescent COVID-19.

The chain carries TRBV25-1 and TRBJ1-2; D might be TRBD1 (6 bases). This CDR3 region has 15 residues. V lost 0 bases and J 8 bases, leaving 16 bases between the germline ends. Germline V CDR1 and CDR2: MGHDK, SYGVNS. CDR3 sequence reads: CASSEYTAQGNGYTF. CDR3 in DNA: TGTGCCAGCAGTGAATATACCGCGCAGGGGAACGGCTACACCTTC.

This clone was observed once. CDR3 DNA: TGTGCCAGTAGTTCACAGGGGTGGACTGAAGCTTTCTTT. It encodes CASSSQGWTEAFF. The genes are TRBV19 and TRBJ1-1; 7 bases fit TRBD1. The germline gives CDR1 LNHDA, CDR2 SQIVND (reference sequence). Trimming cost V 5 bases and J 5 bases; bases outside gene matches: 5. The CDR3 runs 13 residues.

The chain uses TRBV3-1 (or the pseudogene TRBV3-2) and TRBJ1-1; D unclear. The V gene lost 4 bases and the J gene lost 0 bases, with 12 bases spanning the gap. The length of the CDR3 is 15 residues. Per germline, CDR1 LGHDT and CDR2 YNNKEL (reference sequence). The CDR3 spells CASSPGGGVNTEAFF. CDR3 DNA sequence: TGTGCCAGCAGCCCCGGAGGAGGTGTGAACACTGAAGCTTTCTTT.